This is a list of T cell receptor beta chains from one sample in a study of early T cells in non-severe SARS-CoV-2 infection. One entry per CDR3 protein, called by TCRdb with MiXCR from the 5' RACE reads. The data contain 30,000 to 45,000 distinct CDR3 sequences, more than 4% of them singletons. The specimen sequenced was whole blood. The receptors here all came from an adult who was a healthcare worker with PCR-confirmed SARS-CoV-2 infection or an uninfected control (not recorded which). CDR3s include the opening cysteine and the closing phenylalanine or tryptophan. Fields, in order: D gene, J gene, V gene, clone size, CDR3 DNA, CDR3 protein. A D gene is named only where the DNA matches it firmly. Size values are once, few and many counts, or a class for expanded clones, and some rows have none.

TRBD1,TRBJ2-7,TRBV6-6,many,TGTGCCAGCAGCCCCGACCGACAGGGCTCCTACGAGCAGTACTTC,CASSPDRQGSYEQYF
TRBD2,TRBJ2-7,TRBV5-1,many,TGCGCCAGCCCGGCAACTAGCGGAGACTACGAGCAGTACTTC,CASPATSGDYEQYF
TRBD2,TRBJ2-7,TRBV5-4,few,TGTGCCAGCAGCTCACGTAGCGGGAGGGCCTCCTACGAGCAGTACTTC,CASSSRSGRASYEQYF
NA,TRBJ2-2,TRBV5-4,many,TGTGCCAGCAGCGTAACGGGGCACCGCACCGGGGAGCTGTTTTTT,CASSVTGHRTGELFF
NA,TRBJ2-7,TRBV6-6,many,TGTGCCAGCAGTGACTACTTAAACCCCGAGCAGTACTTC,CASSDYLNPEQYF
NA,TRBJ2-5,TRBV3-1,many,TGTGCCAGCAGCCAAGTAGAGACCCAGTACTTC,CASSQVETQYF
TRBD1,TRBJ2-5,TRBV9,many,TGTGCCAGCAGCGTAGACACAGGGGGCCAAGAGACCCAGTACTTC,CASSVDTGGQETQYF
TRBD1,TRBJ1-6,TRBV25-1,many,TGTGCCAGCAGTATCCACGCCGGGACAGGGACGGGTTCACCCCTCCACTTT,CASSIHAGTGTGSPLHF
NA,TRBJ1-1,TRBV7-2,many,TGTGCCAGCAGCTTAATCGAGAACACTGAAGCTTTCTTT,CASSLIENTEAFF
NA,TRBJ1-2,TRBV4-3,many,TGCGCCAGCAGCCAAGAGGGGCGTTATGGCTACACCTTC,CASSQEGRYGYTF
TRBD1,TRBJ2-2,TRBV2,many,TGTGCCAGCAATGACAGGGGGGTCGGGGAGCTGTTTTTT,CASNDRGVGELFF
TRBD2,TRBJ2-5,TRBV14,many,TGTGCCAGCAGTTCCGTGCGGGGGGCTCAAGAGACCCAGTACTTC,CASSSVRGAQETQYF
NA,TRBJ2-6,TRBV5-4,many,TGTGCCAGCACCCTCGGAAGCTCTGGGGCCAACGTCCTGACTTTC,CASTLGSSGANVLTF
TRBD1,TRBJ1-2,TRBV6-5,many,TGTGCCAGCAGCGAGTCGACAGGGAGGCTTGGCTACACCTTC,CASSESTGRLGYTF
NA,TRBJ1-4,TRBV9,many,TGTGCCAGCAGCCCCGAGCCCGGTAAACTGTTTTTT,CASSPEPGKLFF
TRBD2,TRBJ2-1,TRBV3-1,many,TGTGCCAGCAGCCAAAATTGGTTCAGCGGGAGCGATGAGCAGTTCTTC,CASSQNWFSGSDEQFF
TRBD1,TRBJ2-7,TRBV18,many,TGTGCCAGCTCACCAAGGACAGGGGGCATTACCTACGAGCAGTACTTC,CASSPRTGGITYEQYF
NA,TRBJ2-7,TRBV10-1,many,TGCGCCAGCAGTGTTGGCCGGGGCAGGAGACCCTACGAGCAGTACTTC,CASSVGRGRRPYEQYF
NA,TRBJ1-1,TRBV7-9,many,TGTGCCAGCAGCTTAGCGCCTGCGAACACTGAAGCTTTCTTT,CASSLAPANTEAFF
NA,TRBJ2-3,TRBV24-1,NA,TGTGCCACCCCCCCCGCGGGGGCCCGAAGCACAGATACGCAGTATTTT,CATPPAGARSTDTQYF
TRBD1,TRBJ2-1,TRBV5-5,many,TGTGCCAGCAGCTCCAAAGGGACAGGGGGCGTAGGGAATGAGCAGTTCTTC,CASSSKGTGGVGNEQFF
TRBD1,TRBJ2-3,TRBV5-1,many,TGCGCCAGCAGCTTGGAGCCGGGACAGGGGCCAGATACGCAGTATTTT,CASSLEPGQGPDTQYF
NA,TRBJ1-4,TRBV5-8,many,TGTGCCAGCAGCTTAAGACGGACAACTAATGAAAAACTGTTTTTT,CASSLRRTTNEKLFF
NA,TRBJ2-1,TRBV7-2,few,TGTGCCAGCAGTCGACAGGGAGGGGCTCCCAATGAGCAGTTCTTC,CASSRQGGAPNEQFF
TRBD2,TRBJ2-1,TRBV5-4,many,TGTGCCAGCAGCCGCGGGACTAGCTGGGATGAGCAGTTCTTC,CASSRGTSWDEQFF
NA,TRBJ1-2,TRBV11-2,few,TGTGCCAGCAGCTTAGACAGGAAATATGGCTACACCTTC,CASSLDRKYGYTF
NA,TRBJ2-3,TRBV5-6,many,TGTGCCATAAGTAGGCGGCTAGACCCCACAGATACGCAGTATTTT,CAISRRLDPTDTQYF
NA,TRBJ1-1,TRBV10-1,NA,TGCGCCAGCAGTGAACAGGGGAACACTGAAGCTTTCTTT,CASSEQGNTEAFF
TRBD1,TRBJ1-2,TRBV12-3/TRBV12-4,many,TGTGCCAGCAGGCGACAGGGGGGGCCTAACTATGGCTACACCTTC,CASRRQGGPNYGYTF
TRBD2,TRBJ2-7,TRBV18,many,TGTGCCAGCTCACCAGGGAGCGGGAGGGCCTACGAGCAGTACTTC,CASSPGSGRAYEQYF
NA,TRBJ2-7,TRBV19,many,TGTGCCAGTAGTACCCCGACCCGGGAGCAGTACTTC,CASSTPTREQYF
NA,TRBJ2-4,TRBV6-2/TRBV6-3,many,TGTGCCAGCAGTTACTCTGACGGGGGTAACATTCAGTACTTC,CASSYSDGGNIQYF
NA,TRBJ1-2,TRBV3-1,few,TGTGCCAGCAGCCAAGCCCCAAGGAACAGGGTCCCTGGCTACACCTTC,CASSQAPRNRVPGYTF
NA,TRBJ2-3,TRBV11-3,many,TGTGCCAGCAGCATTAATGGGCTAGATACGCAGTATTTT,CASSINGLDTQYF
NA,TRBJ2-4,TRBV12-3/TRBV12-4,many,TGTGCCAGCAGTTCCCAAAACCTGCCGGGAAACATTCAGTACTTC,CASSSQNLPGNIQYF
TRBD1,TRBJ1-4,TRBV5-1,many,TGCGCCAGCAGCTCCGGGACAGGGGGCGGTCAGGCTAATGAAAAACTGTTTTTT,CASSSGTGGGQANEKLFF
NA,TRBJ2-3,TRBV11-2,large,TGTGCCAGCAGCTTCTGGGGGAGTAGTCCAGATACGCAGTATTTT,CASSFWGSSPDTQYF
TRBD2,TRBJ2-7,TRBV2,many,TGTGCCAGCAGTCAAATGGGACTAGCGGGGACCTACGAGCAGTACTTC,CASSQMGLAGTYEQYF
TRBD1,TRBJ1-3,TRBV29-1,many,TGCAGCGCCCGATTAGACAGGGAATTCGGAAACACCATATATTTT,CSARLDREFGNTIYF
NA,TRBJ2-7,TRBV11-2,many,TGTGCCAGCAGCTTAGTCGCCCTAGACGAGCAGTACTTC,CASSLVALDEQYF
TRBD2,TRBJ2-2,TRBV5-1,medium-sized,TGCGCCAGCAGACCGGGACTAAACACCGGGGAGCTGTTTTTT,CASRPGLNTGELFF
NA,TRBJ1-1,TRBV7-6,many,TGTGCCAGCAGCTTAGAGCAGTCACCGAACACTGAAGCTTTCTTT,CASSLEQSPNTEAFF
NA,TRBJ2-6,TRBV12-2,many,TGTGCAAGTCGCAAAACGGCTAGAAGCTCTGGGGCCAACGTCCTGACTTTC,CASRKTARSSGANVLTF